This T cell receptor (beta chain) was captured in a study of blood T cell repertoires in COVID-19. CDR3 size: 15 residues. Trimming removed 4 bases from V and 7 bases from J; junction bases left unmatched: 11. In germline, CDR1 is SGHRS, CDR2 YFSETQ. The method was immunoSEQ multiplex PCR; TCRdb's version includes in-frame clones alone and lacks a portion of them. The table shows 220,000 or so clones, with about 83% occurring only once. This clone was seen more than once but under ten times. The chain joins TRBV5-1 to TRBJ1-2; 9 nucleotides line up with TRBD1. Sequencing used PBMCs or T cells enriched from blood (not recorded which). The sequence came from a woman between 40 and 55 years old who had recovered from COVID-19. CDR3 in amino acids: CASSAGTGPMGGYTF. In nucleotides, the CDR3 is TGCGCCAGCAGCGCCGGGACAGGGCCTATGGGTGGCTACACCTTC.